A selection of T cell receptor beta chains follows, all from one sample in a study of shared clonotypes between healthy human individuals. TCRdb keeps only in-frame clones here, not all; method: immunoSEQ multiplex PCR. The sample contains millions of clones, just over 90% of which appear only once. The material sequenced was naive CD4+ T cells sorted from blood. The receptors derive from a man aged 18 to 29 in good health. Each CDR3 is given with its conserved first and last residue. Fields, in order: CDR3 protein, CDR3 DNA, clone size, J gene, D gene, CDR3 length, V gene. A D gene is named only where the DNA matches it firmly. Size values are once, few and many counts, or a class for expanded clones, and some rows have none.

CDR3: CARSLDTTGLADNNEQFF
DNA: TGTGCCAGAAGCTTGGACACCACGGGACTAGCGGATAACAATGAGCAGTTCTTC
size: -
J: TRBJ2-1
D: TRBD2
length: 18
V: TRBV5-3

CDR3: CASSFSGRGSGNTIYF
DNA: TGTGCCAGCAGTTTCTCGGGCCGGGGCTCTGGAAACACCATATATTTT
size: once
J: TRBJ1-3
D: -
length: 16
V: TRBV28

CDR3: CASSTPGRSTDTQYF
DNA: TGTGCCAGCAGCACCCCGGGGCGTAGCACAGATACGCAGTATTTT
size: -
J: TRBJ2-3
D: -
length: 15
V: TRBV7-2

CDR3: CASSQDLGTRTGELFF
DNA: TGCGCCAGCAGCCAAGACCTGGGGACACGCACCGGGGAGCTGTTTTTT
size: -
J: TRBJ2-2
D: -
length: 16
V: TRBV4-1

CDR3: CAIGLADSTDTQYF
DNA: TGTGCCATTGGACTAGCGGACAGCACAGATACGCAGTATTTT
size: -
J: TRBJ2-3
D: TRBD2
length: 14
V: TRBV10-3

CDR3: CASKAGGSTDTQYF
DNA: TGTGCCAGCAAAGCGGGGGGAAGCACAGATACGCAGTATTTT
size: once
J: TRBJ2-3
D: TRBD2
length: 14
V: TRBV6-4

CDR3: CASSPVTLGLYEQYF
DNA: TGCGCCAGCAGCCCCGTAACCCTCGGACTCTACGAGCAGTACTTC
size: -
J: TRBJ2-7
D: -
length: 15
V: TRBV5-1

CDR3: CASVPAWSPLHF
DNA: TGTGCCAGCGTGCCCGCCTGGTCACCCCTCCACTTT
size: -
J: TRBJ1-6
D: -
length: 12
V: TRBV6-1

CDR3: CASSLLGTGGLGELFF
DNA: TGTGCCAGCAGTTTATTAGGGACAGGGGGCCTCGGGGAGCTGTTTTTT
size: -
J: TRBJ2-2
D: TRBD1
length: 16
V: TRBV28

CDR3: CASSYQGTNQPQHF
DNA: TGTGCCAGCAGTTATCAGGGAACCAATCAGCCCCAGCATTTT
size: -
J: TRBJ1-5
D: -
length: 14
V: TRBV6-6

CDR3: CASSFRTGSYEQYF
DNA: TGCGCCAGCAGCTTTCGGACTGGCTCCTACGAGCAGTACTTC
size: -
J: TRBJ2-7
D: -
length: 14
V: TRBV5-1

CDR3: CASSVGVNNEQFF
DNA: TGTGCCAGCAGCGTAGGGGTCAACAATGAGCAGTTCTTC
size: once
J: TRBJ2-1
D: -
length: 13
V: TRBV9

CDR3: CASTALGLAGFTDTQYF
DNA: TGTGCCAGCACAGCCCTGGGACTAGCGGGGTTCACAGATACGCAGTATTTT
size: -
J: TRBJ2-3
D: TRBD2
length: 17
V: TRBV28

CDR3: CAWRGLAYEQYF
DNA: TGTGCCTGGAGGGGACTAGCCTACGAGCAGTACTTC
size: -
J: TRBJ2-7
D: TRBD2
length: 12
V: TRBV30

CDR3: CASSYSQGTYNEQFF
DNA: TGTGCCAGCAGTTACTCGCAGGGTACCTACAATGAGCAGTTCTTC
size: -
J: TRBJ2-1
D: -
length: 15
V: TRBV6-6

CDR3: CASSLSSTGLNSPLHF
DNA: TGTGCCAGCAGCTTATCCTCGACAGGGCTGAATTCACCCCTCCACTTT
size: -
J: TRBJ1-6
D: TRBD1
length: 16
V: TRBV7-9

CDR3: CASSYRSEPNYGYTF
DNA: TGTGCCAGCAGTTACCGGTCAGAGCCTAACTATGGCTACACCTTC
size: -
J: TRBJ1-2
D: -
length: 15
V: TRBV6-5

CDR3: CASSGYRGPNSPLHF
DNA: TGTGCCAGCAGTGGATACAGGGGGCCCAATTCACCCCTCCACTTT
size: few
J: TRBJ1-6
D: TRBD1
length: 15
V: TRBV2

CDR3: CASSLGNLIQETQYF
DNA: TGTGCCAGCAGCTTGGGTAACCTCATACAAGAGACCCAGTACTTC
size: once
J: TRBJ2-5
D: -
length: 15
V: TRBV7-9

CDR3: CASTRRDEQFF
DNA: TGTGCCAGTACCCGTCGGGATGAGCAGTTCTTC
size: -
J: TRBJ2-1
D: -
length: 11
V: TRBV6-1

CDR3: CAISPDRGLTGELFF
DNA: TGTGCCATCAGCCCGGACAGGGGGCTAACCGGGGAGCTGTTTTTT
size: -
J: TRBJ2-2
D: TRBD1
length: 15
V: TRBV10-3

CDR3: CASSSSGRVDEQFF
DNA: TGTGCTAGCAGCTCCTCTGGCAGAGTCGATGAGCAGTTCTTC
size: -
J: TRBJ2-1
D: -
length: 14
V: TRBV7-7

CDR3: CASSPSGGDPPHEQYF
DNA: TGTGCCAGCAGTCCTAGCGGGGGGGACCCTCCCCACGAGCAGTACTTC
size: -
J: TRBJ2-7
D: TRBD2
length: 16
V: TRBV27

CDR3: CASSLGGNTGELFF
DNA: TGTGCCAGCAGTTTGGGGGGGAACACCGGGGAGCTGTTTTTT
size: few
J: TRBJ2-2
D: -
length: 14
V: TRBV28

CDR3: CAWSTQGIQPQHF
DNA: TGTGCCTGGAGCACCCAGGGTATTCAGCCCCAGCATTTT
size: -
J: TRBJ1-5
D: -
length: 13
V: TRBV30

CDR3: CASSPPGGGNEQFF
DNA: TGTGCCAGCTCACCACCGGGAGGGGGAAATGAGCAGTTCTTC
size: -
J: TRBJ2-1
D: -
length: 14
V: TRBV18

CDR3: CASTHRQSRQGATDTQYF
DNA: TGTGCCAGCACCCACAGACAAAGTAGACAGGGGGCCACAGATACGCAGTATTTT
size: -
J: TRBJ2-3
D: -
length: 18
V: TRBV21-1

CDR3: CASSYRPGQNNSPLHF
DNA: TGTGCCAGCAGTTACCGACCGGGACAGAATAATTCACCCCTCCACTTT
size: -
J: TRBJ1-6
D: TRBD1
length: 16
V: TRBV6-5

CDR3: CASRMDRGGNTIYF
DNA: TGTGCCAGCAGGATGGACAGGGGTGGAAACACCATATATTTT
size: -
J: TRBJ1-3
D: TRBD1
length: 14
V: TRBV6-1

CDR3: CASSSRGQGTGTGAFF
DNA: TGTGCCAGCAGCTCCCGGGGTCAGGGGACTGGCACTGGAGCTTTCTTT
size: -
J: TRBJ1-1
D: -
length: 16
V: TRBV7-9

CDR3: CASSPQGWGQFF
DNA: TGTGCCAGCTCACCACAGGGGTGGGGGCAGTTCTTC
size: -
J: TRBJ2-1
D: -
length: 12
V: TRBV18

CDR3: CASSPRVLPPANEQFF
DNA: TGTGCCAGCAGCCCGAGGGTCCTACCGCCCGCCAATGAGCAGTTCTTC
size: -
J: TRBJ2-1
D: -
length: 16
V: TRBV9

CDR3: CASRYGGPGNNEQFF
DNA: TGTGCCAGCAGATATGGGGGCCCCGGAAACAATGAGCAGTTCTTC
size: -
J: TRBJ2-1
D: -
length: 15
V: TRBV6-1

CDR3: CASSLIPDHPYEQYF
DNA: TGTGCCAGCAGCTTAATTCCGGACCACCCCTACGAGCAGTACTTC
size: once
J: TRBJ2-7
D: -
length: 15
V: TRBV7-2

CDR3: CASTFRQIHSGANVLTF
DNA: TGTGCCAGCACCTTTAGACAGATACATTCTGGGGCCAACGTCCTGACTTTC
size: -
J: TRBJ2-6
D: -
length: 17
V: TRBV27

CDR3: CASSLSQTLNTEAFF
DNA: TGTGCCAGCAGCCTTAGTCAGACACTGAACACTGAAGCTTTCTTT
size: -
J: TRBJ1-1
D: -
length: 15
V: TRBV7-8

CDR3: CAISEGVSYGYTF
DNA: TGTGCCATCAGTGAGGGGGTCTCCTATGGCTACACCTTC
size: -
J: TRBJ1-2
D: -
length: 13
V: TRBV10-3

CDR3: CASRGQGGHF
DNA: TGTGCCAGCAGAGGGCAGGGTGGACATTTT
size: few
J: TRBJ1-5
D: -
length: 10
V: TRBV7-4

CDR3: CASSKGGGDSYNEQFF
DNA: TGTGCCAGCAGCAAAGGTGGCGGGGACTCCTACAATGAGCAGTTCTTC
size: once
J: TRBJ2-1
D: -
length: 16
V: TRBV21-1

CDR3: CASSHFSSYNEQFF
DNA: TGCGCCAGCAGCCATTTTAGCTCCTACAATGAGCAGTTCTTC
size: -
J: TRBJ2-1
D: -
length: 14
V: TRBV10-1

CDR3: CASSARRDTQYF
DNA: TGTGCCAGCAGCGCCCGGAGGGATACGCAGTATTTT
size: -
J: TRBJ2-3
D: -
length: 12
V: TRBV28

CDR3: CACGQSAEAFF
DNA: TGTGCCTGCGGACAGTCGGCTGAAGCTTTCTTT
size: -
J: TRBJ1-1
D: -
length: 11
V: TRBV30

CDR3: CASSEFARVEGGYTF
DNA: TGCGCCAGCAGTGAGTTTGCAAGGGTAGAAGGTGGCTACACCTTC
size: -
J: TRBJ1-2
D: -
length: 15
V: TRBV10-2

CDR3: CASSIAAAWTGVDSPLHF
DNA: TGTGCCAGTAGTATAGCGGCCGCGTGGACAGGGGTTGATTCACCCCTCCACTTT
size: -
J: TRBJ1-6
D: TRBD1
length: 18
V: TRBV19

CDR3: CASSPGVAGGWVSSYNEQFF
DNA: TGTGCCAGCAGCCCAGGGGTAGCGGGTGGTTGGGTTAGCTCCTACAATGAGCAGTTCTTC
size: -
J: TRBJ2-1
D: -
length: 20
V: TRBV14

CDR3: CASSLGTSGGARTQYF
DNA: TGTGCCAGCAGCTTAGGGACTAGCGGGGGGGCCAGGACCCAGTACTTC
size: once
J: TRBJ2-5
D: TRBD2
length: 16
V: TRBV7-2

CDR3: CASSTSAGFPYF
DNA: TGTGCCAGCAGTACTAGCGCAGGGTTTCCGTACTTC
size: -
J: TRBJ2-7
D: TRBD2
length: 12
V: TRBV6-1

CDR3: CASSYRGVVGETQYF
DNA: TGTGCCAGCAGTTACAGAGGGGTTGTTGGAGAGACCCAGTACTTC
size: -
J: TRBJ2-5
D: -
length: 15
V: TRBV6-5

CDR3: CASSQPGLAEYEQYF
DNA: TGCGCCAGCAGCCAACCGGGACTAGCGGAGTACGAGCAGTACTTC
size: -
J: TRBJ2-7
D: TRBD2
length: 15
V: TRBV4-1